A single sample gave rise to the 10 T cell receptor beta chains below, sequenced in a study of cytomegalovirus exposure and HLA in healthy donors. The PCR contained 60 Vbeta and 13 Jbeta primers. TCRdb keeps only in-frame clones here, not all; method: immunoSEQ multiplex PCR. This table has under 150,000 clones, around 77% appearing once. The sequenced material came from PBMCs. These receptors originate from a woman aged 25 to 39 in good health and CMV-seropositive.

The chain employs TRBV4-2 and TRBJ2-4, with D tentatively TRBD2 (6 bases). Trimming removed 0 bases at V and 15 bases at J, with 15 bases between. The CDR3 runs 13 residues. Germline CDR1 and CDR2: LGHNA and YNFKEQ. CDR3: CASSQDVGARGYF. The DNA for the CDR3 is TGTGCCAGCAGCCAAGATGTCGGGGCGCGGGGGTACTTC.

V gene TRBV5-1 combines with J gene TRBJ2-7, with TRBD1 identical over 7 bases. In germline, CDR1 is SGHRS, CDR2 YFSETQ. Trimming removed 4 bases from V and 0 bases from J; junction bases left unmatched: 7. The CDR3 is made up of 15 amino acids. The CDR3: CASSTGTASSYEQYF. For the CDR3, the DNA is TGCGCCAGCAGCACCGGGACAGCCAGCTCCTACGAGCAGTACTTC.

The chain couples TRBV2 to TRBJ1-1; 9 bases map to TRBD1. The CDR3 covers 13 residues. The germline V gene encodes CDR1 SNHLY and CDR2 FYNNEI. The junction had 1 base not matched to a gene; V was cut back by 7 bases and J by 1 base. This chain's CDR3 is CASTDRGNTEAFF. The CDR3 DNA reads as TGTGCCAGCACGGACAGGGGGAACACTGAAGCTTTCTTT.

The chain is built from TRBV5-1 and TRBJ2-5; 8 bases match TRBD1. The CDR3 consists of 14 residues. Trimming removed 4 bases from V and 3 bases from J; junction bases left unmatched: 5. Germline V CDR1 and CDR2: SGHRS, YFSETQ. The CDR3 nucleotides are TGCGCCAGCAGCCTTCTGACAGGGGAAGAGACCCAGTACTTC. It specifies CASSLLTGEETQYF.

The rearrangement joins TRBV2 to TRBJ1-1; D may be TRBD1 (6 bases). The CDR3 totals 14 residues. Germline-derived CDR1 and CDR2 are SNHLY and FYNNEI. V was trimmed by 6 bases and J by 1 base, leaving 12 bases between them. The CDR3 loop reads CASRASQGNTEAFF. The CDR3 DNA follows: TGTGCCAGCAGGGCGTCACAGGGGAACACTGAAGCTTTCTTT.

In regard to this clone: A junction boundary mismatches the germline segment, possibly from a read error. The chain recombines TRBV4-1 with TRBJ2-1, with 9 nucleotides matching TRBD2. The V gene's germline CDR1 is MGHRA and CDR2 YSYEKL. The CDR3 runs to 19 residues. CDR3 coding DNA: TGCGCCAGCCGGCGCGGGAGGGCCAATTTGGTGATCTCCGACAATGAGCAGTTCTTC. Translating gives CASRRGRANLVISDNEQFF.

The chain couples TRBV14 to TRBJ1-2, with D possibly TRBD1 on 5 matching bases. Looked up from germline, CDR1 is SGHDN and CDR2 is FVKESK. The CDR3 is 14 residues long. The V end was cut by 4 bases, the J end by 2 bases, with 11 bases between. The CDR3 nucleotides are TGTGCCAGCAGCCCCTCGACAGCCAACTATGGCTACACCTTC. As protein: CASSPSTANYGYTF. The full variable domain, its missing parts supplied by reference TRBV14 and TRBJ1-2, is EAGVTQFPSHSVIEKGQTVTLRCDPISGHDNLYWYRRVMGKEIKFLLHFVKESKQDESGMPNNRFLAERTGGTYSTLKVQPAELEDSGVYFCASSPSTANYGYTFGSGTRLTVV.

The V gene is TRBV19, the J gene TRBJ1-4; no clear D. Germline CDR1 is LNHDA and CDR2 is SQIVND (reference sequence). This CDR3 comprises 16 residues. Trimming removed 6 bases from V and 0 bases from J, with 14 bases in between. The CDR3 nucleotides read TGTGCCAGTAGGCATATTCACAGCACAACTAATGAAAAACTGTTTTTT. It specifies CASRHIHSTTNEKLFF. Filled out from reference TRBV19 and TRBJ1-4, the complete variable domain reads DGGITQSPKYLFRKEGQNVTLSCEQNLNHDAMYWYRQDPGQGLRLIYYSQIVNDFQKGDIAEGYSVSREKKESFPLTVTSAQKNPTAFYLCASRHIHSTTNEKLFFGSGTQLSVL.

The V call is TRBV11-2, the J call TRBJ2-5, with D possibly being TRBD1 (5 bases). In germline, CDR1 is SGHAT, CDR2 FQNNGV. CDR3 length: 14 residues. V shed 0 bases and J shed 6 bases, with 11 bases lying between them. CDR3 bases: TGTGCCAGCAGCTTAGAGGCAGGGCAAAAGACCCAGTACTTC. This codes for CASSLEAGQKTQYF.

The CDR3: CASSSRSTGTNTEAFF. CDR3 coding DNA: TGTGCCAGCAGTTCCCGGTCGACAGGGACGAACACTGAAGCTTTCTTT. The chain is built from TRBV6-5 and TRBJ1-1; 7 nucleotides agree with TRBD1. V was clipped by 4 bases and J by 1 base; unmatched bases: 9. Germline V gives CDR1 MNHEY, CDR2 SVGAGI. The CDR3 spans 16 residues.